The rows below give T cell receptor beta chains drawn from one sample of a study of blood T cell repertoires in COVID-19. This table comes from immunoSEQ multiplex PCR, and its TCRdb copy is limited to in-frame clones, with some not included. The table shows about 250,000 clones, with approximately 83% occurring only once. The sequencing input was PBMCs or T cells enriched from blood (not recorded which). All receptors come from a woman in her 40s who had been exposed to COVID-19. Both conserved end residues are part of each CDR3. D genes are given only for firm matches. Size is omitted from some rows. Given values are once, few, many or a class for expanded clones.

abundance	d_gene	v_gene	j_gene	CDR3nt	CDR3aa
.	.	TRBV10-3	TRBJ2-3	TGTGCCATCAGTGGGAGTGGCACAGATACGCAGTATTTT	CAISGSGTDTQYF
medium-sized	.	TRBV11-2	TRBJ1-1	TGTGCCAGCAGCTTCTCCTCGGTGAACACTGAAGCTTTCTTT	CASSFSSVNTEAFF
.	.	TRBV2	TRBJ1-1	TGTGCCAGCAGTATAATGAACACTGAAGCTTTCTTT	CASSIMNTEAFF
.	.	TRBV19	TRBJ1-2	TGTGCCAGTAGTATGGAAACCGGGATCCTATATGGCTACACCTTC	CASSMETGILYGYTF
.	.	TRBV6-5	TRBJ2-5	TGTGCCAGCAGTCCCAACCGGGACTCGCAAGAGACCCAGTACTTC	CASSPNRDSQETQYF
.	TRBD1	TRBV5-1	TRBJ2-7	TGCGCCAGCAGCTTGGCCCGGGACAGGGTTGGCGAGCAGTACTTC	CASSLARDRVGEQYF
.	TRBD1	TRBV10-3	TRBJ2-6	TGTGCCATCAGTGAAGGGGACAGGGCTGGGGCCAACGTCCTGACTTTC	CAISEGDRAGANVLTF
few	TRBD2	TRBV20-1	TRBJ2-1	TGCAGTGCTAGTTCCCCTAGCGGGGGGACCAATGAGCAGTTCTTC	CSASSPSGGTNEQFF
.	.	TRBV11-1	TRBJ2-7	TGTGCCAGCAGCTTAAGTCAGGGCTACGAGCAGTACTTC	CASSLSQGYEQYF
.	.	TRBV25-1	TRBJ1-2	TGTGCCAGCAGTGCCCAGGGTAGGACCTATGGCTACACCTTC	CASSAQGRTYGYTF
once	TRBD2	TRBV19	TRBJ2-1	TGTGCCAGTAGTCGCCCGCGGGGGGGAGACTACAATGAGCAGTTCTTC	CASSRPRGGDYNEQFF
.	TRBD1	TRBV24-1	TRBJ1-5	TGTGCCACCAGTGATTTGCGGGACAGGGATAAAAGAGGCAATCAGCCCCAGCATTTT	CATSDLRDRDKRGNQPQHF
.	.	TRBV19	TRBJ1-2	TGTGCCAGTAGTTTTACAGGGAATCGCGGCTACACCTTC	CASSFTGNRGYTF
.	.	TRBV7-2	TRBJ1-1	TGTGCCAGCAGCTATATGGGGGGGAACACTGAAGCTTTCTTT	CASSYMGGNTEAFF
few	.	TRBV3-1/TRBV3-2	TRBJ1-5	TGTGCCAGCAGCCAAGCCCGAGGACAATATAGCAATCAGCCCCAGCATTTT	CASSQARGQYSNQPQHF
.	TRBD1	TRBV7-2	TRBJ1-1	TGTGCCAGCAGCTTCGAGGGGGCGGGGTACACTGAAGCTTTCTTT	CASSFEGAGYTEAFF
.	TRBD2	TRBV5-1	TRBJ2-2	TGCGCCAGCAGCTTGGCCATTTTGACTAGCGGGACCGGGGAGCTGTTTTTT	CASSLAILTSGTGELFF
.	.	TRBV2	TRBJ2-2	TGTGCCAGCCGCGACATCGGGGGGCGCTTGTCCGGGGAGCTGTTTTTT	CASRDIGGRLSGELFF
.	TRBD1	TRBV2	TRBJ1-1	TGTGCCAGCAGTGGAAGGACAGGGGGAGTCTCTGAAGCTTTCTTT	CASSGRTGGVSEAFF
.	TRBD2	TRBV6-5	TRBJ2-7	TGTGCCAGCAGTTACTCGACGGCGGGGGGATACGAGCAGTACTTC	CASSYSTAGGYEQYF
once	TRBD1	TRBV7-3	TRBJ2-4	TGTGCCAGCAGCTTAACTGGTCGGGACAGGGGGGACTTGGCCAAAAACATTCAGTACTTC	CASSLTGRDRGDLAKNIQYF
.	.	TRBV9	TRBJ1-2	TGTGCCAGCAGCGTTGGGGGCGACTATGGCTACACCTTC	CASSVGGDYGYTF
once	.	TRBV6-5	TRBJ1-1	TGTGCCAGCAGTACAGGGCCGAACACTGAAGCTTTCTTT	CASSTGPNTEAFF
.	.	TRBV18	TRBJ1-2	TGTGCCAGCTCACTGAACAGAAACTATGGCTACACCTTC	CASSLNRNYGYTF
.	.	TRBV11-2	TRBJ1-1	TGTGCCAGCAGCTTAGTTCGGGTTAACTTTGAAGCTTTCTTT	CASSLVRVNFEAFF
.	TRBD1	TRBV5-1	TRBJ1-1	TGCGCCAGCAGCCCTGGGACAGGGGCCTCCACTGAAGCTTTCTTT	CASSPGTGASTEAFF
.	.	TRBV30	TRBJ1-2	TGTGCCTGGAGCCCGGGACACGTCTATGGCTACACCTTC	CAWSPGHVYGYTF
.	.	TRBV5-1	TRBJ2-2	TGCGCCAGCAGCCCCGGGACATCGAACACCGGGGAGCTGTTTTTT	CASSPGTSNTGELFF
.	.	TRBV9	TRBJ1-6	TGTGCCAGCAGCGCATCCCCGTGGGGGCCTACGGGTTCACCCCTCCACTTT	CASSASPWGPTGSPLHF
.	.	TRBV4-3	TRBJ1-4	TGCGCCAGCAGCCAAGATGGGGGGATTAATGAAAAACTGTTTTTT	CASSQDGGINEKLFF
once	.	TRBV18	TRBJ1-5	TGTGCCAGCTCGTCCGGCGGGGGGCAGGGGCAGCCCCAGCATTTT	CASSSGGGQGQPQHF
.	TRBD2	TRBV7-8	TRBJ2-1	TGTGCCAGCAGCACAACTAGCGGGGTAAGCAGGGGGCAGTTCTTC	CASSTTSGVSRGQFF
.	TRBD2	TRBV30	TRBJ2-1	TGTGCCTGGAGTGTCACCTCTTTTGCGTCAGGGCGGGGGGATGAGCAGTTCTTC	CAWSVTSFASGRGDEQFF
.	TRBD2	TRBV7-9	TRBJ2-1	TGTGCCAGTTTACTAGCGGGGAACAATGAGCAGTTCTTC	CASLLAGNNEQFF
.	TRBD1	TRBV11-1	TRBJ1-2	TGTGCCAGCAGCACCCAGGACAGGGAAGGCTACACCTTC	CASSTQDREGYTF
.	.	TRBV27	TRBJ1-2	TGTGCCAGCAGTTCCACAGGGAACGGCTACACCTTC	CASSSTGNGYTF
.	TRBD2	TRBV27	TRBJ2-6	TGTGCCAGCAGTCCCTCTCTCCGGGGGGTCACTGGGGCCAACGTCCTGACTTTC	CASSPSLRGVTGANVLTF
.	TRBD1	TRBV18	TRBJ2-1	TGTGCCAGCTCACCTACAGGGGCCCCAGGGAATGAGCAGTTCTTC	CASSPTGAPGNEQFF
.	TRBD2	TRBV9	TRBJ2-1	TGTGCCAGCAGCGTAAGGGGACTAGCGGGGGACAATGAGCAGTTCTTC	CASSVRGLAGDNEQFF
.	TRBD1	TRBV11-2	TRBJ1-2	TGTGCCAGCAGCTTAGACCTAACAGGGGGAATAAGTGGCTACACCTTC	CASSLDLTGGISGYTF
few	.	TRBV19	TRBJ1-5	TGTGCCAGTGGGGGGAGGGGTAGCAATCAGCCCCAGCATTTT	CASGGRGSNQPQHF
once	TRBD1	TRBV5-3	TRBJ1-5	TGTGCCAGAAGCTTGGCGGCAGGGGGCTTATATAGCAATCAGCCCCAGCATTTT	CARSLAAGGLYSNQPQHF
.	TRBD1	TRBV28	TRBJ2-1	TGTGCCAGCAGGGGACAGAACTACAATGAGCAGTTCTTC	CASRGQNYNEQFF
.	.	TRBV6-5	TRBJ2-3	TGTGCCAGCAGGAAGTGGAGGGAGAACACAGATACGCAGTATTTT	CASRKWRENTDTQYF
.	TRBD1	TRBV11-2	TRBJ2-1	TGTGCCAGCAGCCTGGGACAGGGGGCGACCGATGAGCAGTTCTTC	CASSLGQGATDEQFF
.	.	TRBV5-1	TRBJ1-1	TGCGCCAGCACCCTTGGAGGGGCTTCGAACACTGAAGCTTTCTTT	CASTLGGASNTEAFF
.	.	TRBV19	TRBJ2-7	TGTGCCAGTAGTATCGTAACAGCTGATGGCTACGAGCAGTACTTC	CASSIVTADGYEQYF
.	.	TRBV7-2	TRBJ2-3	TGTGCCAGCAGGGAGGCACCTAGCACAGATACGCAGTATTTT	CASREAPSTDTQYF
.	.	TRBV11-2	TRBJ1-2	TGTGCCAGCAGCTTAGAAGTGGGCCGGAGCTACACCTTC	CASSLEVGRSYTF
.	.	TRBV6-2/TRBV6-3	TRBJ1-1	TGTGCCAGCAGTTACGGCAGGGGCACTGAAGCTTTCTTT	CASSYGRGTEAFF
.	.	TRBV2	TRBJ2-5	TGTGCCAGCAAACAGGCGCTGGCGGAGACCCAGTACTTC	CASKQALAETQYF
few	TRBD1	TRBV6-6	TRBJ1-1	TGTGCCAGCAGTTACGACAGGGGGGGCACTGAAGCTTTCTTT	CASSYDRGGTEAFF
once	.	TRBV6-5	TRBJ1-3	TGTGCCAGCCTCGGGGGGCCTGGAAACACCATATATTTT	CASLGGPGNTIYF